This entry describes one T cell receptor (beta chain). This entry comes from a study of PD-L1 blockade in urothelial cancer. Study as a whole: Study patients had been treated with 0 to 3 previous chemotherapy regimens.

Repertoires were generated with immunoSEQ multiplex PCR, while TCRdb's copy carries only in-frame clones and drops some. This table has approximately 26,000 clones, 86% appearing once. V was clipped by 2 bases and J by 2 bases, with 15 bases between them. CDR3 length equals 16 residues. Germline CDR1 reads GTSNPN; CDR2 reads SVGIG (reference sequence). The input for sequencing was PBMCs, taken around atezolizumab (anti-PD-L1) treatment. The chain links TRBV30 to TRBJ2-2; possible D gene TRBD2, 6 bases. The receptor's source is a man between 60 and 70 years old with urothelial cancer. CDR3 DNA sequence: TGTGCCTGGAGTAGTGGGCGGGGACCAAACACCGGGGAGCTGTTTTTT. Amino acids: CAWSSGRGPNTGELFF.